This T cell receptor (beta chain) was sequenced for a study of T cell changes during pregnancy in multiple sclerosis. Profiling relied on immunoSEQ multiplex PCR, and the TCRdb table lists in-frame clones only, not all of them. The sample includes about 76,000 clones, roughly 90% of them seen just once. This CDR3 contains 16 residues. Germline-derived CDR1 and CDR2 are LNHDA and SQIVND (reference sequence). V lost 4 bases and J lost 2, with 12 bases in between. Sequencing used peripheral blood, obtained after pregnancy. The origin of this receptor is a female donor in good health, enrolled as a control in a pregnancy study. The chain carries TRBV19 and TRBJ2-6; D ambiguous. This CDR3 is CASSTYSRTGANVLTF. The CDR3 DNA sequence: TGTGCCAGTAGTACGTACAGTCGGACTGGGGCCAACGTCCTGACTTTC.